A selection of T cell receptor beta chains follows, all from one sample in a study of shared clonotypes between healthy human individuals. This table comes from immunoSEQ multiplex PCR, and its TCRdb copy is limited to in-frame clones, with some not included. This table holds roughly 2.1 million clones, approximately 94% found once. Input material: naive CD8+ T cells from PBMCs. The receptors derive from a man aged 18-30 years in good health. Some clones in this sample may be carry-over from other donors' samples. CDR3s include the opening cysteine and the closing phenylalanine or tryptophan.

TRBV7-2,CASSPTLTGTVIYGYTF
TRBV7-3,CASSSGGYNEQFF
TRBV6-5,CASSYHRDRGFKGYTF
TRBV6-6,CASSTGGFAEQYF
TRBV5-4,CASSWSTMNTEAFF
TRBV7-9,CASSLTSGSLDEQYF
TRBV10-2,CASTEWGQVYEQYF
TRBV11-2,CASSLGVKRAAYEQYF
TRBV6-5,CASSYSTGASYEQYF
TRBV4-1,CASSQDSVATNEKLFF
TRBV27,CASRPTPESWYEQYF
TRBV5-6,CASSLGTGGRHIQYF
TRBV2,CAIAPTGGWQPQHF